The subject of this entry is one TCR beta chain. This CDR3 has 13 amino acids. Germline CDR1 and CDR2: DFQATT and SNEGSKA (reference sequence). V was trimmed by 6 bases and J by 5 bases, leaving 16 bases between them. This sample is part of a study of patients and donors after allogeneic stem cell transplantation. TCRdb independently ran MiXCR on the RT-PCR reads; one entry per CDR3 protein. The sample lists roughly 200,000 distinct CDR3 sequences; around 40% were seen once. The rearrangement uses TRBV20-1 and TRBJ2-5; D uncertain. The sequence was obtained from a human donor who was either an allogeneic HSCT recipient or a stem cell or donor lymphocyte infusion donor (not recorded which). It is not recorded whose cells these are; they may come from a transplant donor. Sample: blood, either unsorted or a sorted T cell fraction (not recorded which). CDR3 sequence: CSAAVLGMETQYF. CDR3 DNA: TGCAGTGCGGCCGTGCTGGGTATGGAGACCCAGTACTTC.